What follows are 32 T cell receptor beta chains derived from one specimen sequenced in a study of blood T cell repertoires in COVID-19. Sequencing was performed with immunoSEQ multiplex PCR; in TCRdb, only in-frame clones are kept and a portion is missing. The repertoire holds approximately 240,000 clones, approximately 86% seen once, with 4.5% to 6% in the top ten. The sequencing input was peripheral blood. The receptors stem from a woman aged 80 or over with active or convalescent COVID-19.

The V gene is TRBV2, the J gene TRBJ1-5, with 7 bases fitting TRBD1. Unmatched junction bases numbered 6, after V lost 7 bases and J lost 3 bases. The CDR3 has 14 amino acids. Germline V gives CDR1 SNHLY, CDR2 FYNNEI. The chain's CDR3 is CASTRDSLNQPQHF. The CDR3 DNA reads as TGTGCCAGCACCCGGGACAGCCTCAATCAGCCCCAGCATTTT.

This clone has more than one count but fewer than ten. The rearrangement joins TRBV3-1 (or the pseudogene TRBV3-2) to TRBJ1-2; D call uncertain. The CDR3 is 14 residues long. Germline loops: CDR1 LGHDT, CDR2 YNNKEL (reference sequence). Between the trimmed V and J ends, which lost 4 bases and 6 bases, there was a span of 15 bases. CDR3 region: CASSRSRHGDGYTF. The CDR3 DNA is TGTGCCAGCAGCCGAAGTCGCCACGGGGATGGCTACACCTTC.

This clone has just one count. The V gene is TRBV6-5, the J gene TRBJ2-7, with 9 bases fitting TRBD1. V lost 7 bases, J lost 5 bases, and 12 bases stayed unmatched. Germline CDR1 reads MNHEY; CDR2 reads SVGAGI. This CDR3 comprises 15 residues. In nucleotides, the CDR3 is TGTGCCAGCACTCGCTCCCCCGGACAGGGGAACGAGCAGTACTTC. It specifies CASTRSPGQGNEQYF.

The V gene is TRBV28, the J gene TRBJ1-1; 9 nucleotides agree with TRBD1. Germline lookup yields CDR1 MDHEN and CDR2 SYDVKM. V trimming: 3 bases; J trimming: 2 bases; junction bases outside the gene matches: 4. The CDR3 covers 15 residues. CDR3 nucleotides: TGTGCCAGCAGTTTGACAGGGGGGTCAAACACTGAAGCTTTCTTT. Residues: CASSLTGGSNTEAFF. Based on the CDR3 plus reference TRBV28 and TRBJ1-1, the full variable domain is DVKVTQSSRYLVKRTGEKVFLECVQDMDHENMFWYRQDPGLGLRLIYFSYDVKMKEKGDIPEGYSVSREKKERFSLILESASTNQTSMYLCASSLTGGSNTEAFFGQGTRLTVV.

The V and J genes are TRBV3-1 (or the pseudogene TRBV3-2) and TRBJ1-6; 9 nucleotides line up with TRBD1. CDR3 length equals 15 residues. Germline CDR1 reads LGHDT; CDR2 reads YNNKEL (reference sequence). The V and J ends lost 1 base and 7 bases, in that order; junction bases with no gene match: 2. The CDR3 sequence is CASSQGQGGNSPLHF. The CDR3 DNA reads TGTGCCAGCAGCCAAGGACAGGGGGGCAATTCACCCCTCCACTTT.

The sample holds one count of this clone. The rearrangement links TRBV19 to TRBJ1-4; 7 bases are shared with TRBD1. Germline values: CDR1 LNHDA, CDR2 SQIVND (reference sequence). The CDR3 contains 16 residues. Trimming cost V 4 bases and J 1 base; bases outside gene matches: 6. The CDR3 here is CASSTQGIVTNEKLFF. The CDR3 nucleotides are TGTGCCAGTAGTACACAGGGGATTGTAACTAATGAAAAACTGTTTTTT.

This clone showed up just once. The genes are TRBV30 and TRBJ1-1, with TRBD1 matching over 7 bases. Germline assignment: CDR1 GTSNPN and CDR2 SVGIG (reference sequence). The CDR3 covers 13 residues. The junction had 5 bases not matched to a gene; V was cut back by 3 bases and J by 4 bases. The CDR3 here is CAWSRQGPTEAFF. DNA for the CDR3: TGTGCCTGGAGCAGACAGGGCCCCACTGAAGCTTTCTTT.

This clone appeared a few times. V gene TRBV5-4 combines with J gene TRBJ2-1; D is perhaps TRBD2 (6 bases). Trimming shortened V by 0 bases and J by 6 bases, and 16 bases separated the two germline ends. Per germline, CDR1 SGHNT and CDR2 YYREEE (reference sequence). The CDR3 is 16 residues long. Here the CDR3 DNA reads TGTGCCAGCAGCTTGGGGGGGGACTCCCGGTTCAATGAGCAGTTCTTC. Translated: CASSLGGDSRFNEQFF.

The chain uses TRBV28 and TRBJ1-4; 8 positions agree with TRBD1. Germline V gives CDR1 MDHEN, CDR2 SYDVKM. The CDR3 is made up of 17 amino acids. V was clipped by 3 bases and J by 9 bases; unmatched bases: 15. The CDR3 DNA is TGTGCCAGCAGTTTTGAAAAATCCGGGACAGGTCTGAAAAAACTGTTTTTT. Amino acid sequence: CASSFEKSGTGLKKLFF.

The chain has TRBV2 and TRBJ1-1, with unresolved D. Germline V CDR1 and CDR2: SNHLY, FYNNEI. The CDR3 spans 13 residues. V lost 4 bases, J lost 2 bases, and 8 bases lay in between. The CDR3 DNA sequence: TGTGCCAGCAGTGGCAGCGGAAACACTGAAGCTTTCTTT. Its translation is CASSGSGNTEAFF.

This chain connects TRBV4-2 to TRBJ1-1; TRBD1 agrees at 9 bases. The J segment lost 11 bases and the V segment lost 0 bases, leaving 13 bases of the junction unmatched. This CDR3 contains 16 residues. Germline V lookup: CDR1 LGHNA, CDR2 YNFKEQ. The CDR3 loop is CASSQEFGTGFSLAFF. DNA for the CDR3: TGTGCCAGCAGCCAAGAATTCGGGACAGGGTTTTCACTGGCTTTCTTT.

V gene TRBV3-1 (or the pseudogene TRBV3-2) combines with J gene TRBJ2-1, with D possibly matching TRBD2 (6 bases). The V and J ends lost 6 bases and 7 bases respectively, with 13 bases between them. This CDR3 comprises 13 residues. Per the germline V gene, CDR1 is LGHDT and CDR2 is YNNKEL (reference sequence). Here the CDR3 reads CASRAGRWNEQFF. For the CDR3, the DNA is TGTGCCAGCAGGGCGGGGAGGTGGAATGAGCAGTTCTTC.

The V call is TRBV7-2, the J call TRBJ2-7, with TRBD1 matching over 7 bases. V trimming: 1 base; J trimming: 4 bases; junction bases outside the gene matches: 4. Germline CDR1 and CDR2: SGHTA and FQGNSA. The CDR3 runs to 14 residues. Here the CDR3 DNA reads TGTGCCAGCAGCTTAGTAATACAGGGGTACGAGCAGTACTTC. This sequence encodes CASSLVIQGYEQYF.

The chain carries TRBV4-1 and TRBJ1-6; maybe TRBD1 (6 bases). V shed 4 bases and J shed 5 bases, with 15 bases lying between them. Germline CDR1 MGHRA, CDR2 YSYEKL. CDR3 length: 16 amino acids. The CDR3 region has the DNA TGCGCCAGCAGCCCGATGGGACAAATTCATAATTCACCCCTCCACTTT. Translation gives CASSPMGQIHNSPLHF.

J is TRBJ1-1 and V is TRBV3-1 (or the pseudogene TRBV3-2); D is perhaps TRBD1 (6 bases). Germline CDR1 LGHDT, CDR2 YNNKEL (reference sequence). V was trimmed by 3 bases and J by 1 base, leaving 9 bases between them. The CDR3 covers 14 residues. CDR3 sequence: CASSHQGRNTEAFF. The CDR3 coding sequence is TGTGCCAGCAGCCACCAGGGGCGGAACACTGAAGCTTTCTTT.

The chain combines TRBV10-3 with TRBJ2-5; D may be TRBD2 (5 bases). In germline, CDR1 is ENHRY, CDR2 SYGVKD. This CDR3 spans 13 amino acids. V lost 10 bases and J 2 bases, leaving 14 bases between the germline ends. The CDR3 coding sequence is TGTGCCACCCTAGGACTGGCACAAGAGACCCAGTACTTC. It specifies CATLGLAQETQYF.

The DNA of the CDR3 is TGTGCCAGCAGTTACAGCCTAACCGGAGGCAATCAGCCCCAGCATTTT. The encoded protein is CASSYSLTGGNQPQHF. The chain couples TRBV6-5 to TRBJ1-5; no firm D call. CDR1 is MNHEY, CDR2 SVGAGI, per germline. The CDR3 runs to 16 residues. V gave up 2 bases and J gave up 2 bases, with 13 bases separating them.

The genes are TRBV5-1 and TRBJ1-2, with D possibly TRBD1 on 6 matching bases. This CDR3 is 14 amino acids long. Germline V gives CDR1 SGHRS, CDR2 YFSETQ. The V gene lost 1 base and the J gene lost 8 bases, with 15 bases spanning the gap. The CDR3 region has the DNA TGCGCCAGCAGCTTGCAGGGGTCCGGCGGGGGCTACACCTTC. It yields the protein CASSLQGSGGGYTF.

V and J are TRBV5-4 and TRBJ1-1, with 7 bases aligning to TRBD1. This CDR3 region has 15 residues. Germline CDR1 is SGHNT and CDR2 is YYREEE (reference sequence). Trimming cost V 0 bases and J 2 bases; bases outside gene matches: 4. The CDR3 reads CASSLAVGGNTEAFF. In DNA form, the CDR3 reads TGTGCCAGCAGCTTGGCGGTAGGGGGCAACACTGAAGCTTTCTTT.

This chain uses TRBV5-1 with TRBJ1-4, with 8 bases that match TRBD1. The ends lost 0 bases at V and 6 bases at J; junction bases unmatched: 4. This CDR3 contains 15 residues. Per germline, CDR1 SGHRS and CDR2 YFSETQ. CDR3 amino acids: CASSLGRGQDEKLFF. The CDR3 DNA is TGCGCCAGCAGCTTGGGTCGGGGACAGGATGAAAAACTGTTTTTT.

This chain connects TRBV7-2 to TRBJ1-1, with no clear D. Germline CDR1 is SGHTA and CDR2 is FQGNSA. This CDR3 is 14 amino acids long. Between the trimmed V and J ends, which lost 1 base and 4 bases, there was a span of 10 bases. CDR3 sequence (DNA): TGTGCCAGCAGCTTAGTACCCGTGGCCACTGAAGCTTTCTTT. This sequence encodes CASSLVPVATEAFF.

This clone was observed a single time. V gene TRBV18 combines with J gene TRBJ2-2; 7 nucleotides align to TRBD1. V lost 4 bases and J lost 5; bases outside the gene matches: 7. The CDR3 is 15 amino acids. Per germline, CDR1 KGHSH and CDR2 LQKENI. In DNA, the CDR3 is TGTGCCAGCTCACGAGGGGACAGTTGGACCGGGGAGCTGTTTTTT. This gives the protein CASSRGDSWTGELFF.

The chain joins TRBV6-6 to TRBJ1-2; unclear D gene. V was trimmed by 2 bases and J by 0 bases, leaving 7 bases between them. Germline lookup yields CDR1 MNHNY and CDR2 SVGAGI (reference sequence). The CDR3 length is 14 residues. CDR3 loop: CASSYPGTNYGYTF. CDR3 nucleotides: TGTGCCAGCAGTTACCCAGGAACTAACTATGGCTACACCTTC.

The chain links TRBV16 to TRBJ1-3; D gene uncertain. From germline, CDR1 is KGHSY and CDR2 FQNENV. The CDR3 length is 15 residues. V lost 0 bases to trimming and J lost 0 bases, with 6 bases between them. CDR3 bases: TGTGCCAGCAGCCAATCCTACAGCTCTGGAAACACCATATATTTT. It translates to CASSQSYSSGNTIYF.

This chain connects TRBV4-1 to TRBJ1-6; TRBD1 agrees at 7 bases. The CDR3 covers 19 residues. The V segment lost 0 bases and the J segment 0 bases; nucleotides outside the gene matches: 8. Germline values: CDR1 MGHRA, CDR2 YSYEKL. CDR3 DNA sequence: TGCGCCAGCAGCCAAGAAAGAACAGGGGCCAGCTCCTATAATTCACCCCTCCACTTT. Translating it yields CASSQERTGASSYNSPLHF.

This clone was seen a handful of times. The chain has TRBV29-1 and TRBJ1-1, with D tentatively TRBD1 (5 bases). Germline V gene data show CDR1 as SQVTM and CDR2 as ANQGSEA. V lost 2 bases and J lost 6, with 13 bases in between. CDR3 length: 13 amino acids. The chain's CDR3 is CSVEFTRGAEAFF. The CDR3 DNA reads as TGCAGCGTTGAATTCACCCGGGGGGCTGAAGCTTTCTTT.

This chain links TRBV7-2 with TRBJ2-3; D remains ambiguous. The germline gives CDR1 SGHTA, CDR2 FQGNSA. V gave up 0 bases and J gave up 2 bases, with 9 bases separating them. This CDR3 contains 15 residues. The CDR3: CASSLAPGYTDTQYF. The CDR3 region has the DNA TGTGCCAGCAGCTTAGCGCCCGGGTACACAGATACGCAGTATTTT.

The chain is built from TRBV27 and TRBJ2-7; the D gene is possibly TRBD2 (6 bases). The CDR3 is 14 residues long. V was pared by 6 bases and J by 6 bases, with 18 bases between. Germline loops: CDR1 MNHEY, CDR2 SMNVEV (reference sequence). This CDR3 is CASSRGAGWGEQYF. CDR3 in DNA: TGTGCCAGCAGCCGCGGGGCGGGGTGGGGCGAGCAGTACTTC.

V gene TRBV11-2 combines with J gene TRBJ2-7; a possible D gene is TRBD2 (5 bases). This CDR3 comprises 14 residues. Per germline, CDR1 SGHAT and CDR2 FQNNGV. Trimming took 6 bases from V and 3 from J, leaving 15 bases between them. The CDR3 region has the DNA TGTGCCAGCAGTCCTAGCTTTAGGGACTACGAGCAGTACTTC. It is translated as CASSPSFRDYEQYF.

The chain recombines TRBV4-1 with TRBJ2-3; 11 bases match TRBD2. The CDR3 spans 18 residues. Germline values: CDR1 MGHRA, CDR2 YSYEKL. J was trimmed by 0 bases and V by 1 base; bases with no gene match: 6. This CDR3 is CASSQVLAGVPSTDTQYF. CDR3 nucleotide sequence: TGCGCCAGCAGCCAAGTACTAGCGGGGGTACCTAGCACAGATACGCAGTATTTT.

DNA for the CDR3: TGTGCCAGCAGGATGAGGGGACAGAACTACGAGCAGTACTTC. Translating it yields CASRMRGQNYEQYF. The genes are TRBV5-6 and TRBJ2-7; TRBD1 aligns across 7 bases. The CDR3 extends over 14 amino acids. V dropped 5 bases and J dropped 3; count of bases not matched to a gene: 8. Looked up from germline, CDR1 is SGHDT and CDR2 is YYEEEE.

This clone came up once. The V gene is TRBV11-2, the J gene TRBJ1-2, with 9 bases that match TRBD1. This CDR3 has 16 residues. The junction had 10 bases not matched to a gene; V was cut back by 5 bases and J by 3 bases. CDR1 and CDR2 (germline): SGHAT, FQNNGV. CDR3 amino acids: CASSPLQGQGHYGYTF. DNA for the CDR3: TGTGCCAGCAGCCCTCTCCAGGGACAGGGCCACTATGGCTACACCTTC.